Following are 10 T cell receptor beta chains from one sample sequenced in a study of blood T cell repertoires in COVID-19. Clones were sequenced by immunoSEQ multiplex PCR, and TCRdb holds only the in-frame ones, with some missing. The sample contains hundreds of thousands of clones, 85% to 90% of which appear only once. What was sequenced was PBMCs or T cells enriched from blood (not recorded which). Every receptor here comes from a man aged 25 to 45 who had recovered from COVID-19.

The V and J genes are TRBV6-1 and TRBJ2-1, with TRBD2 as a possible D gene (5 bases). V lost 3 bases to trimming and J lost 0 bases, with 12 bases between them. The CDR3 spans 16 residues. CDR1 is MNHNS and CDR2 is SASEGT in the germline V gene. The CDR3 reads CASSERAESSYNEQFF. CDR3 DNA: TGTGCCAGCAGTGAGAGAGCGGAGAGCTCCTACAATGAGCAGTTCTTC.

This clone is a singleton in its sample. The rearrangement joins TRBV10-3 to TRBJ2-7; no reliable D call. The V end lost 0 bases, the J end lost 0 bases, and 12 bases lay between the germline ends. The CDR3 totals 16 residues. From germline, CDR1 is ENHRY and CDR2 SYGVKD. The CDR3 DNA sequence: TGTGCCATCAGTGAGTCCGCGGCTCCTAGCTCCTACGAGCAGTACTTC. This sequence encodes CAISESAAPSSYEQYF.

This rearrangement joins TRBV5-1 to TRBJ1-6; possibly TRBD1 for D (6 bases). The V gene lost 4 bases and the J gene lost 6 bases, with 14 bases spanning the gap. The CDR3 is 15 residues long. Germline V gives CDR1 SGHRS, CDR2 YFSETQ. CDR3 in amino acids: CASSVGQYINSPLHF. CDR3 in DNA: TGCGCCAGCAGCGTGGGACAATATATTAATTCACCCCTCCACTTT.

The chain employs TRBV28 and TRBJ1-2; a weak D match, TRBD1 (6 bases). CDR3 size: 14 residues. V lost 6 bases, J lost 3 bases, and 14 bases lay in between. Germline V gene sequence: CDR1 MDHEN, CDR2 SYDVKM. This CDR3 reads CASRSPGQDYGYTF. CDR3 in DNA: TGTGCCAGCAGGTCACCGGGACAAGACTATGGCTACACCTTC.

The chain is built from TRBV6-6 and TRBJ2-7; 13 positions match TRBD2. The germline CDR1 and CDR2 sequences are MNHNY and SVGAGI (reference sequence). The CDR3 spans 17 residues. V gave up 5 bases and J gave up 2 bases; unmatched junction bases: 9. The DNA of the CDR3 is TGTGCCAGCAGTCCCGGACTAGCGGGAGCTTGGGCCTACGAGCAGTACTTC. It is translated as CASSPGLAGAWAYEQYF.

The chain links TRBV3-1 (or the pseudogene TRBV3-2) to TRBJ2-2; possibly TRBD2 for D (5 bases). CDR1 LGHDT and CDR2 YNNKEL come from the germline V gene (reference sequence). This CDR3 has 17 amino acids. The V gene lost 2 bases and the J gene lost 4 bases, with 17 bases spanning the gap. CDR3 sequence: CASSQWTAGISTGELFF. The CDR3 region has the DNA TGTGCCAGCAGCCAATGGACGGCCGGGATTTCCACCGGGGAGCTGTTTTTT.

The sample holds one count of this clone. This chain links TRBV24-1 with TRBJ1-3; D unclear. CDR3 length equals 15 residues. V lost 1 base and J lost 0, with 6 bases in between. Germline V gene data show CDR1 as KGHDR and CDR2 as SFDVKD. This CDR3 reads CATSDFPNSGNTIYF. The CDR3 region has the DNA TGTGCCACCAGTGATTTTCCTAACTCTGGAAACACCATATATTTT.

The CDR3 nucleotides are TGTGCCAGTAGTACCCGACAGGGGGCGAGGAGGTCTGAAGCTTTCTTT. This codes for CASSTRQGARRSEAFF. V usage is TRBV19 and J usage is TRBJ1-1, with TRBD1 matching 10 bases. Germline V CDR1 and CDR2: LNHDA, SQIVND (reference sequence). V was clipped by 4 bases and J by 6 bases; unmatched bases: 11. CDR3 length equals 16 residues.

The CDR3 nucleotides are TGCGCCAGCAGCTTATCGGGACTAGGACTACAAGAGACCCAGTACTTC. It encodes CASSLSGLGLQETQYF. The rearrangement uses TRBV5-1 and TRBJ2-5; 8 bases map to TRBD2. This CDR3 region has 16 residues. V shed 2 bases, J shed 2 bases, and the junction held 8 bases outside the gene matches. Germline values: CDR1 SGHRS, CDR2 YFSETQ.

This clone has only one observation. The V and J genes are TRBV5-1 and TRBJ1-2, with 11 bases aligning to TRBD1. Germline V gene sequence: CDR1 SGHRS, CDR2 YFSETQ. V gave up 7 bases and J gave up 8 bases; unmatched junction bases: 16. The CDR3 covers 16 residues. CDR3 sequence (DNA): TGCGCCAGCGATAAGGGACAGGGGGGAACCTCACGGGGCTACACCTTC. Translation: CASDKGQGGTSRGYTF.